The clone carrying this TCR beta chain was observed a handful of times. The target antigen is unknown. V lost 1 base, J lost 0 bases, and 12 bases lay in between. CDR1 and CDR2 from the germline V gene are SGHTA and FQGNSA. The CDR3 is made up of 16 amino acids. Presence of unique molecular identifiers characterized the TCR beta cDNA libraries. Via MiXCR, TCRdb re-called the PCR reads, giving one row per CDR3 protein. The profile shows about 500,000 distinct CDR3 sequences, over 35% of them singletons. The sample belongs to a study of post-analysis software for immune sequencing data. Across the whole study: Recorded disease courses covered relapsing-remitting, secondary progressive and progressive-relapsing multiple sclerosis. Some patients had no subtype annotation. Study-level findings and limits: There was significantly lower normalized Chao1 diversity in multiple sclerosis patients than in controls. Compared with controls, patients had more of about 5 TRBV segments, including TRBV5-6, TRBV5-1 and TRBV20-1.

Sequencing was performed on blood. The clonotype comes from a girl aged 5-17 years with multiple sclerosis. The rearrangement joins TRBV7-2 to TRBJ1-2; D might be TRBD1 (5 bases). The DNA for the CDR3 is TGTGCCAGCAGCTTAGAGTTTGGACAAACTAACTATGGCTACACCTTC. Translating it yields CASSLEFGQTNYGYTF.